The rows below give T cell receptor beta chains drawn from one sample of a study of T cell repertoires in cytomegalovirus infection. These receptors are not linked to any known antigen. TCRdb fed the reads into MiXCR, producing one record per CDR3 protein. The sample lists some 800,000 distinct CDR3 sequences, over 25% occurring once. The specimen comprised cultured CD8+ T cells from PBMCs, sampled from culture after CMV antigen stimulation. Receptors originate from a human donor in good health (CMV status not recorded). Some clones in this sample may be carry-over from other donors' samples. Each CDR3 is given with its conserved first and last residue. D genes are given only for firm matches. Clone sizes are given selectively: once, few, many, or a class where the clone is expanded.

J gene: TRBJ1-5
clone size: .
D gene: TRBD1
V gene: TRBV6-2/TRBV6-3
CDR3 protein: CASSDSVRTGQSPVYQPQHF
CDR3 DNA: TGTGCCAGCAGTGACTCCGTGCGGACGGGACAGAGCCCAGTCTATCAGCCCCAGCATTTT

J gene: TRBJ2-7
clone size: once
D gene: .
V gene: TRBV6-5
CDR3 protein: CASRGGFYRGTYEQYF
CDR3 DNA: TGTGCCAGCCGGGGGGGGTTTTACAGGGGTACCTACGAGCAGTACTTC

J gene: TRBJ1-5
clone size: once
D gene: .
V gene: TRBV15
CDR3 protein: CATSSGPLNQPQHF
CDR3 DNA: TGTGCCACCAGCAGCGGTCCCCTTAATCAGCCCCAGCATTTT

J gene: TRBJ2-7
clone size: .
D gene: .
V gene: TRBV9
CDR3 protein: CASSVGQNSYEQYF
CDR3 DNA: TGTGCCAGCAGCGTAGGACAGAACTCCTACGAGCAGTACTTC

J gene: TRBJ1-1
clone size: few
D gene: .
V gene: TRBV12-5
CDR3 protein: CASGLDRIEAFF
CDR3 DNA: TGTGCTAGTGGTTTGGACAGGATTGAAGCTTTCTTT

J gene: TRBJ1-4
clone size: few
D gene: .
V gene: TRBV7-9
CDR3 protein: CASSLDHPGELFF
CDR3 DNA: TGTGCCAGCAGCTTAGACCACCCCGGGGAACTGTTTTTT

J gene: TRBJ2-2
clone size: .
D gene: TRBD2
V gene: TRBV25-1
CDR3 protein: CASSDFGRDTGELFF
CDR3 DNA: TGTGCCAGCAGTGACTTCGGGAGGGACACCGGGGAGCTGTTTTTT

J gene: TRBJ1-1
clone size: .
D gene: .
V gene: TRBV7-8
CDR3 protein: CASSYGLSLNTEAFF
CDR3 DNA: TGTGCCAGCAGCTATGGACTCTCATTGAACACTGAAGCTTTCTTT

J gene: TRBJ1-1
clone size: .
D gene: .
V gene: TRBV6-5
CDR3 protein: CASSYNELDTEAFF
CDR3 DNA: TGTGCCAGCAGTTACAACGAGTTGGACACTGAAGCTTTCTTT

J gene: TRBJ2-3
clone size: few
D gene: TRBD2
V gene: TRBV27
CDR3 protein: CASSPRAGSRTDTQYF
CDR3 DNA: TGTGCCAGCAGTCCCAGAGCGGGGTCCCGCACAGATACGCAGTATTTT

J gene: TRBJ1-1
clone size: .
D gene: .
V gene: TRBV12-5
CDR3 protein: CASGFSHREGLGTEAFF
CDR3 DNA: TGTGCTAGTGGTTTCAGCCACAGGGAGGGGCTCGGCACTGAAGCTTTCTTT

J gene: TRBJ2-1
clone size: few
D gene: .
V gene: TRBV6-5
CDR3 protein: CASTQGGSSYNEQFF
CDR3 DNA: TGTGCCAGCACCCAGGGCGGTAGCTCCTACAATGAGCAGTTCTTC

J gene: TRBJ2-1
clone size: .
D gene: TRBD1
V gene: TRBV5-1
CDR3 protein: CASSFRQGAKDEQFF
CDR3 DNA: TGCGCCAGCAGCTTCAGACAGGGAGCAAAGGATGAGCAGTTCTTC

J gene: TRBJ2-7
clone size: few
D gene: TRBD2
V gene: TRBV7-8
CDR3 protein: CASSSRGSGATYEQYF
CDR3 DNA: TGTGCCAGCAGCTCCCGGGGTAGCGGGGCTACCTACGAGCAGTACTTC

J gene: TRBJ1-2
clone size: few
D gene: .
V gene: TRBV7-9
CDR3 protein: CASSLASSGYGYTF
CDR3 DNA: TGTGCCAGCAGCTTAGCATCGTCGGGCTATGGCTACACCTTC

J gene: TRBJ1-4
clone size: .
D gene: .
V gene: TRBV25-1
CDR3 protein: CASSHPRQPFEKLFF
CDR3 DNA: TGTGCCAGCAGCCACCCAAGGCAGCCTTTTGAAAAACTGTTTTTT

J gene: TRBJ1-5
clone size: few
D gene: .
V gene: TRBV6-5
CDR3 protein: CASRLGPYQPQHF
CDR3 DNA: TGTGCCAGCAGGTTGGGGCCCTATCAGCCCCAGCATTTT

J gene: TRBJ2-5
clone size: few
D gene: .
V gene: TRBV7-9
CDR3 protein: CASSLVEHSEEETQYF
CDR3 DNA: TGTGCCAGCAGCTTAGTGGAACACTCCGAGGAGGAGACCCAGTACTTC

J gene: TRBJ1-1
clone size: .
D gene: .
V gene: TRBV20-1
CDR3 protein: CSVVDRYTEAFF
CDR3 DNA: TGCAGTGTTGTGGACAGATACACTGAAGCTTTCTTT

J gene: TRBJ2-6
clone size: .
D gene: .
V gene: TRBV7-3
CDR3 protein: CASSHREYGANVLTF
CDR3 DNA: TGTGCCAGCAGCCACAGGGAGTACGGGGCCAACGTCCTGACTTTC

J gene: TRBJ2-1
clone size: .
D gene: .
V gene: TRBV19
CDR3 protein: CASSMGTSRSYNEQFF
CDR3 DNA: TGTGCCAGTAGTATGGGTACCAGTCGCTCCTACAATGAGCAGTTCTTC

J gene: TRBJ1-1
clone size: .
D gene: .
V gene: TRBV10-3
CDR3 protein: CAISEKFQIDTEAFF
CDR3 DNA: TGTGCCATCAGTGAGAAGTTTCAGATAGACACTGAAGCTTTCTTT

J gene: TRBJ2-7
clone size: few
D gene: TRBD2
V gene: TRBV10-3
CDR3 protein: CAITVLAGFSYEQYF
CDR3 DNA: TGTGCCATCACTGTCCTAGCGGGCTTCTCCTACGAGCAGTACTTC

J gene: TRBJ1-2
clone size: few
D gene: TRBD1
V gene: TRBV19
CDR3 protein: CASSIGDRSGYGYTF
CDR3 DNA: TGTGCCAGTAGTATTGGGGACAGGTCAGGATATGGCTACACCTTC

J gene: TRBJ1-1
clone size: .
D gene: TRBD1
V gene: TRBV19
CDR3 protein: CASSIPPGGNTEAFF
CDR3 DNA: TGTGCCAGTAGTATTCCCCCAGGGGGAAACACTGAAGCTTTCTTT